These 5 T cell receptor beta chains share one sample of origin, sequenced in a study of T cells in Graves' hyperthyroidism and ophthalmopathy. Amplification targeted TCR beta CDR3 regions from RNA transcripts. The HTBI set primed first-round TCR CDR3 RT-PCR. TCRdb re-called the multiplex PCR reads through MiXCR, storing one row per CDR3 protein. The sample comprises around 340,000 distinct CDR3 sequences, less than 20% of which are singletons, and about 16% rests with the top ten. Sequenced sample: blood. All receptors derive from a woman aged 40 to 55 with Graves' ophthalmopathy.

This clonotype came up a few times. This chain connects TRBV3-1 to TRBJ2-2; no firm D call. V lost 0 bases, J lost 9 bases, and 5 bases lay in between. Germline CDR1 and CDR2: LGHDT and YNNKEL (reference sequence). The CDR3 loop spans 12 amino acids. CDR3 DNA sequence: TGTGCCAGCAGCCAAGACGTGAGGGAGCTGTTTTTT. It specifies CASSQDVRELFF.

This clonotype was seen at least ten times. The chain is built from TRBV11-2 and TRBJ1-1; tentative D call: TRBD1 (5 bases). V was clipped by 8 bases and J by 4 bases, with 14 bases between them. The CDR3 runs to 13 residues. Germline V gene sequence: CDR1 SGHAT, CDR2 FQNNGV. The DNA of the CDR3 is TGTGCCAGCTCAAGGGACTTCTCCACTGAAGCTTTCTTT. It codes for CASSRDFSTEAFF.

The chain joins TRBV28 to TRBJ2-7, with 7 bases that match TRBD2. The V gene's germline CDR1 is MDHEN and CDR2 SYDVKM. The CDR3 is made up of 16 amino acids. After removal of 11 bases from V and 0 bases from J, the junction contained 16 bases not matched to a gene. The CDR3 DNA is TGTGCCTCAAGGGGAGGGGCCGAGGGTAGCTCCTACGAGCAGTACTTC. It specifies CASRGGAEGSSYEQYF.

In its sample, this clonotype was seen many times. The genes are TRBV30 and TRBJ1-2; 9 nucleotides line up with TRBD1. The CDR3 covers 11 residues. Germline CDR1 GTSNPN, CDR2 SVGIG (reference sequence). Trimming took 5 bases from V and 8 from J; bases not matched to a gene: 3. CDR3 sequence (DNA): TGTGCCTGGGAAACAGGGGGCGGCTACACCTTC. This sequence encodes CAWETGGGYTF.

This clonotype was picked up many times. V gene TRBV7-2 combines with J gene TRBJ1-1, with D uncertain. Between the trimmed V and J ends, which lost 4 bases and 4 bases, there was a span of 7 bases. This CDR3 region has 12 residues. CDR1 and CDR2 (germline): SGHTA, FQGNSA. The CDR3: CASSSWPTEAFF. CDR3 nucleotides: TGTGCCAGCAGCTCATGGCCCACTGAAGCTTTCTTT.